This T cell receptor beta chain was profiled in a study of blood T cell repertoires in COVID-19. The wider study: The study drew acute and convalescent COVID-19 samples from the United States, Italy and Spain.

V dropped 4 bases and J dropped 7 bases, with 14 bases sitting between them. Germline V gene sequence: CDR1 LGHDT, CDR2 YNNKEL (reference sequence). This CDR3 contains 14 residues. In the study's own analysis: Quantification of nucleated cells was approximated via reference gene primer amplification. Using immunoSEQ multiplex PCR, the repertoire was profiled, and TCRdb retains in-frame clones only, with some absent. The V and J calls and clone size were taken over from that table, and D and trimming were inferred from the DNA. The table records about 250,000 clones, approximately 84% of them present only once.

The TCR sequence derives from a man in his forties who had recovered from COVID-19. Sequenced material: PBMCs or T cells enriched from blood (not recorded which). The V gene is TRBV3-1 (or the pseudogene TRBV3-2), the J gene TRBJ2-1; D not resolved. CDR3 sequence: CASSPTAVVNEQFF. The CDR3 region has the DNA TGTGCCAGCAGCCCTACTGCGGTTGTTAATGAGCAGTTCTTC.